The clone carrying this T cell receptor beta chain was observed many times. TCRdb passed the 5' RACE reads through MiXCR, listing each CDR3 protein once. The table lists about 69,000 distinct CDR3 sequences, approximately 5.3% of them singletons. The data originate from a study of CD8 T cells in ankylosing spondylitis. Trimming pared 6 bases from V and 3 bases from J, leaving 8 bases between. The CDR3 consists of 12 residues. Germline assignment: CDR1 SGHVT and CDR2 SQSDAQ. The sequencing input was blood, either unsorted or a sorted T cell fraction (not recorded which). The chain carries TRBV7-4 and TRBJ1-1; D possibly corresponds to TRBD1 (6 bases). The receptor was isolated from a male donor with ankylosing spondylitis or in good health (not recorded which). The DNA for the CDR3 is TGTGCCAGCAGACCAGGGGACACTGAAGCTTTCTTT. This encodes CASRPGDTEAFF.